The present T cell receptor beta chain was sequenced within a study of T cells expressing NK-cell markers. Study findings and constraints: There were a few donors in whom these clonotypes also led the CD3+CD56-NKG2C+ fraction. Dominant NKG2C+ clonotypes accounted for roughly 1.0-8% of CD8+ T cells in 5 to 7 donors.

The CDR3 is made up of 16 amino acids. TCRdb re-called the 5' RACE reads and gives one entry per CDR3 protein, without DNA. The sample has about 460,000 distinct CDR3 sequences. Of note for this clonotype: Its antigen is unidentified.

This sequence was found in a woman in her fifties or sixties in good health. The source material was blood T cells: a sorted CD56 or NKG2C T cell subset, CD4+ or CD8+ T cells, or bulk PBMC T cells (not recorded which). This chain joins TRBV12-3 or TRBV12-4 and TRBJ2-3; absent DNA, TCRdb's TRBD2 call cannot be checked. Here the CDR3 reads CASSPRTSGTRDTQYF.